This is a list of T cell receptor beta chains from one sample in a study of cytomegalovirus exposure and HLA in healthy donors. TCRdb's table, derived via immunoSEQ multiplex PCR, lists solely in-frame clones and lacks some. Of 110,000 to 150,000 clones in the sample, approximately 70% were seen once. The sequenced sample was PBMCs. The receptors come from a woman aged 55-70 years in good health and CMV-seropositive. Each CDR3 is given with its conserved first and last residue. D genes are given only for firm matches. Where a row states a size, it is once, few, many or the class of an expanded clone; other rows omit it.

V	size	length	D	J	DNA	CDR3
TRBV9	NA	15	NA	TRBJ2-6	TGTGCCAGCAGCGTTACGAGCTCTGGGGCCAACGTCCTGACTTTC	CASSVTSSGANVLTF
TRBV29-1	NA	12	NA	TRBJ1-5	TGCAGCGTTGAAGATCCGGGTAAACCCCAGCATTTT	CSVEDPGKPQHF
TRBV30	NA	14	NA	TRBJ1-2	TGTGCCTGTGACAGACAGTATATTAACTATGGCTACACCTTC	CACDRQYINYGYTF
TRBV2	NA	14	NA	TRBJ1-3	TGTGCCAGCAGTGAAAACAGGGCGGGAAACACCATATATTTT	CASSENRAGNTIYF
TRBV18	NA	16	NA	TRBJ2-5	TGTGCCAGCTCACCCCAGGACAACCTGTACCAAGAGACCCAGTACTTC	CASSPQDNLYQETQYF
TRBV28	NA	10	NA	TRBJ2-1	TGTGCCAGCAAGGCGGATGAGCAGTTCTTC	CASKADEQFF
TRBV27	NA	16	TRBD1	TRBJ2-7	TGTGCCAGCAGTTTAATAGGGGGGACAGGGGCTTTCGAGCAGTACTTC	CASSLIGGTGAFEQYF
TRBV28	NA	16	NA	TRBJ1-2	TGTGCCAGCAGACGCACCGGGGGGGGGCGTAACTATGGCTACACCTTC	CASRRTGGGRNYGYTF
TRBV29-1	NA	13	NA	TRBJ1-1	TGCAGCGTTGAGATCGGGGGGGGGACTGAAGCTTTCTTT	CSVEIGGGTEAFF
TRBV14	NA	17	TRBD2	TRBJ2-2	TGTGCCAGCAGCCCTCTTGGGGGGGAGTCTAACACCGGGGAGCTGTTTTTT	CASSPLGGESNTGELFF
TRBV20-1	NA	11	TRBD1	TRBJ1-2	TGCAGTGCCCAGACAGGGAACGGCTACACCTTC	CSAQTGNGYTF
TRBV2	once	12	NA	TRBJ1-2	TGTGCCAGCAGGGACAGTCGGTCTGGCTACACCTTC	CASRDSRSGYTF
TRBV6-6	once	14	TRBD1	TRBJ2-1	TGTGCCAGCAGTTATCCGGGACAGGGGAATGAGCAGTTCTTC	CASSYPGQGNEQFF
TRBV7-9	NA	16	NA	TRBJ1-1	TGTGCCAGCAGCCCGGACGCGGGGGGCTGGGTCACTGAAGCTTTCTTT	CASSPDAGGWVTEAFF
TRBV7-9	NA	15	NA	TRBJ2-3	TGTGCCAGCAGCTTAGCGGCCCCTAGCACAGATACGCAGTATTTT	CASSLAAPSTDTQYF
TRBV4-1	once	14	TRBD2	TRBJ2-1	TGCGCCAGCAGCCAAGCGGGACTAGCTTATGAGCAGTTCTTC	CASSQAGLAYEQFF
TRBV28	few	13	NA	TRBJ2-7	TGTGCCAGCAGTTCTGGGGACATCTACGAGCAGTACTTC	CASSSGDIYEQYF
TRBV15	once	15	NA	TRBJ1-4	TGTGCCACCAGCTGGACTGCGGCAACTAATGAAAAACTGTTTTTT	CATSWTAATNEKLFF